This T cell receptor beta chain was profiled in a study of vaccination effects on CD4 cells after COVID-19. With the ViraFEST assay, the study expanded antigen-specific CD4+ T cells using viral peptide pools, then sequenced them. Researchers isolated CD4+ T cells once ten to eleven days of culture had elapsed. People in the vaccine group had not been infected with SARS-CoV-2 before, and their nucleocapsid antibodies were negative. They grew some 2 million PBMC in each well, adding about 9.5 IU/ml IL-2 and around 9.6 ug/ml peptides. On day 3 and again on day 7, half the medium was replaced with IL-2 medium. General study points: The authors studied few convalescent patients and collected no early post-infection timepoints. Clones induced by infection and by vaccine showed marked clonal contraction late after vaccination.

Regarding this clone: The antigen remains undetermined.

The data were produced by immunoSEQ multiplex PCR, yet TCRdb's version contains in-frame clones alone and is incomplete. The sample gives about 43,000 clones, about 80% of which show up once; 10% to 13% is in the top ten. V lost 0 bases and J 4 bases, leaving 6 bases between the germline ends. The CDR3 has 13 residues. Germline CDR1 reads SEHNR; CDR2 reads FQNEAQ (reference sequence). This receptor was identified in a human donor who received a COVID-19 vaccine. This material consisted of CD4+ T cells from PBMCs cultured with SARS-CoV-2 spike peptides, taken before COVID-19 vaccination. The chain has TRBV7-9 and TRBJ1-2, with D unresolved. CDR3 sequence (DNA): TGTGCCAGCAGCTTAGCTTCTTTCTATGGCTACACCTTC. It codes for CASSLASFYGYTF.